This TCR beta chain was captured by sequencing in a study of CD8 T cells in ankylosing spondylitis. Broader study findings: Reported data indicate significant enrichment of disease-linked clones within matched ankylosing spondylitis synovial fluid. Ankylosing spondylitis blood seemed to carry a telltale TCR beta motif made of seven or eight highly homologous variants.

This clonotype was seen at least ten times. As yet, its antigen is unknown. The germline V gene encodes CDR1 SGHRS and CDR2 YFSETQ. The trim removed 0 bases at V and 6 bases at J, leaving 2 bases unmatched. The CDR3 loop spans 13 amino acids. Generation of TCR beta libraries employed quantitative 5'-RACE incorporating molecular barcodes. TCRdb called the 5' RACE reads again in MiXCR, with one record for every CDR3 protein. Of about 200,000 distinct CDR3 sequences listed, about 13% are singletons. This clonotype was sampled from a male donor with ankylosing spondylitis or in good health (not recorded which). This rearrangement joins TRBV5-1 to TRBJ1-1, with 7 bases aligning to TRBD1. The sequencing input was blood, either unsorted or a sorted T cell fraction (not recorded which). Here the CDR3 reads CASSLEGASEAFF. DNA of the CDR3: TGCGCCAGCAGCTTGGAGGGGGCCTCTGAAGCTTTCTTT.